This T cell receptor beta chain was sequenced in a study of blood T cells in healthy people across ages. The V gene end was trimmed by 4 bases and the J gene end by 0 bases; junction bases not matched to a gene: 5. The length of the CDR3 is 16 residues. CDR1 SGDLS and CDR2 YYNGEE come from the germline V gene. Many counts were recorded for this clonotype. Then a second PCR, running about 6 to 12 cycles, was carried out with a sample-barcoded 5' primer and a J-beta primer mix. TCRdb processed the 5' RACE reads anew with MiXCR; each CDR3 protein has one entry. This sample has 1.5 million to 2 million distinct CDR3 sequences, with roughly 28% found just once.

The rearrangement joins TRBV9 to TRBJ2-1; 9 bases match TRBD2. Material: blood. This receptor was obtained from a woman in her twenties or thirties in good health. CDR3 DNA sequence: TGTGCCAGCAGCCCACGTAGCGGGAGCTCCTACAATGAGCAGTTCTTC. This sequence encodes CASSPRSGSSYNEQFF.